Below are 21 T cell receptor beta chains sequenced from a single sample in a study of blood T cell repertoires in COVID-19. Sequencing was performed with immunoSEQ multiplex PCR; in TCRdb, only in-frame clones are kept and a portion is missing. The profile shows approximately 81,000 clones, approximately 78% of them singletons. The sequencing input was peripheral blood. The receptor set was obtained from a human donor in a cohort sampled during active COVID-19.

The rearrangement uses TRBV6-6 and TRBJ2-3, with D possibly matching TRBD2 (6 bases). The CDR3 is made up of 14 amino acids. V lost 6 bases and J 2 bases, leaving 12 bases between the germline ends. Germline V gene lookup returns CDR1 MNHNY and CDR2 SVGAGI (reference sequence). CDR3 sequence: CASSRAGNTDTQYF. The CDR3 DNA is TGTGCCAGCAGCCGGGCGGGGAACACAGATACGCAGTATTTT.

The chain joins TRBV13 to TRBJ2-5; tentatively, D is TRBD2 (6 bases). Germline V gene lookup returns CDR1 PRHDT and CDR2 FYEKMQ (reference sequence). The CDR3 is 13 residues long. Trimming removed 5 bases from V and 4 bases from J, with 11 bases in between. This CDR3 reads CASSPAGGETQYF. The CDR3 bases are TGTGCCAGCAGCCCCGCCGGGGGAGAGACCCAGTACTTC.

V and J are TRBV5-8 and TRBJ2-7; 12 bases align to TRBD2. The CDR3 runs 18 residues. V dropped 2 bases and J dropped 2; count of bases not matched to a gene: 11. The germline V gene encodes CDR1 SGHTS and CDR2 YDEGEE. CDR3 sequence (DNA): TGTGCCAGCAGCTTTGGGACTAGCGGGCCTGGCCTCCCCTACGAGCAGTACTTC. Translating gives CASSFGTSGPGLPYEQYF.

This clone was observed many times. The chain combines TRBV6-5 with TRBJ2-7, with 8 bases aligning to TRBD1. Trimming removed 0 bases from V and 5 bases from J; junction bases left unmatched: 6. Germline lookup yields CDR1 MNHEY and CDR2 SVGAGI. CDR3 length: 15 residues. CDR3 sequence (DNA): TGTGCCAGCAGTTACTCCGGACAGGGTATCCACGAGCAGTACTTC. Protein: CASSYSGQGIHEQYF.

The chain recombines TRBV9 with TRBJ2-7; TRBD2 aligns across 8 bases. The CDR3 runs to 15 residues. Germline V gene data show CDR1 as SGDLS and CDR2 as YYNGEE. The J segment lost 7 bases and the V segment lost 0 bases, leaving 9 bases of the junction unmatched. The CDR3 nucleotides are TGTGCCAGCAGCGTAGACCCCGGGGGGGCTCGGGAGCAGTACTTC. This encodes CASSVDPGGAREQYF.

The chain links TRBV6-5 to TRBJ1-1; TRBD1 agrees at 7 bases. This CDR3 spans 13 amino acids. With V trimmed by 7 bases and J by 5 bases, 7 bases remained unmatched. The V gene's germline CDR1 is MNHEY and CDR2 SVGAGI. CDR3 DNA: TGTGCCAGCACCTACAGGGGCGGGACTGAAGCTTTCTTT. Encoded protein: CASTYRGGTEAFF.

The CDR3 protein is CASSFRVRGTLVHNEQFF. The CDR3 DNA reads as TGTGCCAGCAGTTTCAGGGTGCGGGGGACCTTGGTTCACAATGAGCAGTTCTTC. This chain connects TRBV27 to TRBJ2-1; TRBD2 agrees at 7 bases. V lost 3 bases to trimming and J lost 5 bases; unmatched junction nucleotides: 16. CDR3 size: 18 residues. The V gene's germline CDR1 is MNHEY and CDR2 SMNVEV (reference sequence).

The V call is TRBV2, the J call TRBJ2-7, with TRBD1 as a possible D gene (6 bases). Germline V gene sequence: CDR1 SNHLY, CDR2 FYNNEI. The CDR3 sequence is 13 residues long. The germline V and J ends were trimmed by 6 bases and 5 bases, with 14 bases remaining between them. As DNA, the CDR3 is TGTGCCAGCAGGCTCCTGGGGGCCCACGAGCAGTACTTC. Its protein product is CASRLLGAHEQYF.

The chain is built from TRBV19 and TRBJ2-5, with D possibly matching TRBD2 (5 bases). The CDR3 loop spans 15 amino acids. Deletions cut 3 bases from V and 4 bases from J, with 15 bases between. CDR1 and CDR2 from the germline V gene are LNHDA and SQIVND (reference sequence). The CDR3 is CASSIYGKQGETQYF. The CDR3 DNA follows: TGTGCCAGTAGTATTTACGGGAAACAAGGAGAGACCCAGTACTTC.

V is TRBV5-6 and J is TRBJ1-2; weak D call: TRBD1 (5 bases). From germline, CDR1 is SGHDT and CDR2 YYEEEE. V lost 6 bases and J lost 4, with 16 bases in between. The CDR3 sequence is 14 residues long. CDR3 sequence (DNA): TGTGCCAGCACCCCGTGGGGGGAAGGCTATGGCTACACCTTC. It translates to CASTPWGEGYGYTF.

The chain couples TRBV5-6 to TRBJ2-1, with 9 bases lining up with TRBD2. Per the germline V gene, CDR1 is SGHDT and CDR2 is YYEEEE. The CDR3 is 16 amino acids. With V trimmed by 4 bases and J by 8 bases, 13 bases remained unmatched. CDR3 protein: CASSLTGRGGAYEQFF. In DNA form, the CDR3 reads TGTGCCAGCAGCCTTACCGGGCGGGGGGGCGCCTATGAGCAGTTCTTC.

The CDR3 sequence is CASTSPGTGRYNEQFF. CDR3 in DNA: TGCGCCAGCACTTCGCCCGGGACAGGGAGATACAATGAGCAGTTCTTC. This chain uses TRBV5-1 with TRBJ2-1, with 9 bases matching TRBD1. This CDR3 contains 16 residues. CDR1 SGHRS and CDR2 YFSETQ come from the germline V gene. V trimming: 6 bases; J trimming: 4 bases; junction bases outside the gene matches: 11.

The gene calls are TRBV19 and TRBJ2-2; TRBD1 matches 7 bases. The junction had 17 bases not matched to a gene; V was cut back by 6 bases and J by 1 base. The CDR3 contains 19 residues. Germline CDR1 LNHDA, CDR2 SQIVND (reference sequence). CDR3 region: CASRLDREGLIMNTGELFF. CDR3 sequence (DNA): TGTGCCAGTAGACTAGACAGGGAAGGACTTATTATGAACACCGGGGAGCTGTTTTTT.

The chain is built from TRBV11-2 and TRBJ1-2; TRBD1 aligns across 10 bases. The CDR3 loop spans 15 amino acids. The germline V gene has CDR1 SGHAT and CDR2 FQNNGV. The trim removed 5 bases at V and 4 bases at J, leaving 7 bases unmatched. The CDR3 bases are TGTGCCAGCAGCCTCCTGGGACAGGGGATCTATGGCTACACCTTC. Translation: CASSLLGQGIYGYTF.

The V and J genes are TRBV2 and TRBJ2-1, with D hard to call. Trimming took off 7 bases at V and 9 bases at J, with 7 bases between the two ends. From germline, CDR1 is SNHLY and CDR2 FYNNEI. The CDR3 extends over 10 amino acids. CDR3 amino acids: CASMVVEQFF. CDR3 sequence (DNA): TGTGCCAGCATGGTAGTTGAGCAGTTCTTC.

The CDR3 is CASSRQVAGEQYF. For the CDR3, the DNA is TGTGCCAGCAGCCGCCAAGTAGCGGGGGAGCAGTACTTC. The J gene is TRBJ2-7, the V gene TRBV5-6, with TRBD2 matching 8 bases. J was trimmed by 7 bases and V by 4 bases; bases with no gene match: 7. The CDR3 runs 13 residues. The germline CDR1 and CDR2 sequences are SGHDT and YYEEEE.

The rearrangement uses TRBV19 and TRBJ1-2; 9 bases map to TRBD1. There are 13 residues in the CDR3. V dropped 9 bases and J dropped 5; count of bases not matched to a gene: 7. The V gene's germline CDR1 is LNHDA and CDR2 SQIVND (reference sequence). CDR3: CASRDRVIYGYTF. CDR3 DNA sequence: TGTGCCAGCCGGGACAGGGTGATTTATGGCTACACCTTC. The variable domain in full, completed from reference TRBV19 and TRBJ1-2, reads DGGITQSPKYLFRKEGQNVTLSCEQNLNHDAMYWYRQDPGQGLRLIYYSQIVNDFQKGDIAEGYSVSREKKESFPLTVTSAQKNPTAFYLCASRDRVIYGYTFGSGTRLTVV.

The chain has TRBV5-4 and TRBJ1-1, with 9 bases matching TRBD1. V trimming: 0 bases; J trimming: 7 bases; junction bases outside the gene matches: 4. CDR1 and CDR2 (germline): SGHNT, YYREEE (reference sequence). The CDR3 totals 14 residues. CDR3 nucleotides: TGTGCCAGCAGCTTGGACAGGGGGCGGATTGAAGCTTTCTTT. Its protein is CASSLDRGRIEAFF.

The CDR3 bases are TGTGCCAGCAGTTTAATCGGTCGGAATGAAAAACTGTTTTTT. This sequence encodes CASSLIGRNEKLFF. The J gene is TRBJ1-4, the V gene TRBV28; no firm D call. Germline V lookup: CDR1 MDHEN, CDR2 SYDVKM. This CDR3 contains 14 residues. Trimming left V 2 bases short and J 5 bases short, with 9 bases between. The full variable domain, completed using reference TRBV28 and TRBJ1-4, is DVKVTQSSRYLVKRTGEKVFLECVQDMDHENMFWYRQDPGLGLRLIYFSYDVKMKEKGDIPEGYSVSREKKERFSLILESASTNQTSMYLCASSLIGRNEKLFFGSGTQLSVL.

Here the CDR3 reads CASSEPGQGARGAFF. The CDR3 DNA is TGTGCCAGCAGTGAACCGGGACAGGGGGCGCGAGGAGCTTTCTTT. The V gene is TRBV25-1, the J gene TRBJ1-1; TRBD1 matches 12 bases. The CDR3 is 15 residues long. The V and J ends lost 2 bases and 10 bases, in that order; junction bases with no gene match: 8. From germline, CDR1 is MGHDK and CDR2 SYGVNS. Drawing the rest from reference TRBV25-1 and TRBJ1-1, the complete variable domain is EADIYQTPRYLVIGTGKKITLECSQTMGHDKMYWYQQDPGMELHLIHYSYGVNSTEKGDLSSESTVSRIRTEHFPLTLESARPSHTSQYLCASSEPGQGARGAFFGQGTRLTVV.

The rearrangement links TRBV4-2 to TRBJ1-5, with a possible D match to TRBD1 (5 bases). In germline, CDR1 is LGHNA, CDR2 YNFKEQ. The CDR3 extends over 17 amino acids. The V end lost 4 bases, the J end lost 0 bases, and 16 bases lay between the germline ends. CDR3 sequence: CASSPGGAYYSNQPQHF. The CDR3 DNA reads TGTGCCAGCAGCCCCGGCGGGGCCTATTATAGCAATCAGCCCCAGCATTTT.